The present T cell receptor (beta chain) was sequenced within a study of blood T cell repertoires in COVID-19. Followed longitudinally, the Seattle patients had been enrolled during active infection. In the source study's methods: Amplifying reference gene primers gave estimates of nucleated cell counts. Assay: immunoSEQ multiplex PCR; the TCRdb copy retains only in-frame clones and omits some. Clone size and V and J calls were adopted from that table, with D and trimming inferred from the DNA. This table has around 460,000 clones, 85% to 90% appearing once. This clone was picked up one time. What was sequenced was peripheral blood. The receptor was derived from a man aged 18 to 30 with COVID-19, enrolled during active disease.

DNA of the CDR3: TGCGCCAGCAGTCGAGACTCTGGAAACACCATATATTTT. Translated: CASSRDSGNTIYF. V usage is TRBV5-1 and J usage is TRBJ1-3; D is undetermined. Trimming removed 5 bases from V and 0 bases from J, with 6 bases in between. CDR3 length equals 13 residues. CDR1 SGHRS and CDR2 YFSETQ come from the germline V gene. The full variable domain, with the rest looked up from reference TRBV5-1 and TRBJ1-3, is KAGVTQTPRYLIKTRGQQVTLSCSPISGHRSVSWYQQTPGQGLQFLFEYFSETQRNKGNFPGRFSGRQFSNSRSEMNVSTLELGDSALYLCASSRDSGNTIYFGEGSWLTVV.